This section outlines one TCR beta chain sequence together with its context. The data were taken from a study of blood T cells in healthy people across ages. Caucasian, healthy and from Russia, the donors were aged between roughly 6 and 95. Peripheral blood samples of 9 to 10 milliliters were drawn from each donor. CDR1 is MNHEY, CDR2 SVGEGT, per germline. The CDR3 is made up of 15 amino acids. V was pared by 2 bases and J by 2 bases, with 10 bases between. Using a J-beta primer mix together with a sample-barcoded 5' primer, a second PCR was run for about 6 to 11 cycles. TCRdb re-called the 5' RACE reads through MiXCR, storing one row per CDR3 protein. Of over 600,000 distinct CDR3 sequences detected, under 25% appear once; the ten largest clones hold 3.5% to 4%.

Sequenced sample: blood. This rearrangement joins TRBV6-2 or TRBV6-3 to TRBJ2-1; D may be TRBD1 or TRBD2 (5 bases each). The source is a man in his sixties or seventies in good health. CDR3 amino acids: CASSYTQGAYNEQFF. CDR3 coding DNA: TGTGCCAGCAGTTACACCCAGGGAGCCTACAATGAGCAGTTCTTC.